These 14 T cell receptor beta chains originate from one sample sequenced in a study of T cell changes during pregnancy in multiple sclerosis. Assay used: immunoSEQ multiplex PCR; TCRdb lists only in-frame clones, some missing. The sample lists around 130,000 clones; approximately 95% were seen once. The sequenced sample was peripheral blood, obtained before pregnancy. The receptors shown here come from a female donor with multiple sclerosis, enrolled in a pregnancy study.

The V call is TRBV27, the J call TRBJ2-1, with TRBD2 identical over 15 bases. This CDR3 has 16 residues. The V gene end was trimmed by 5 bases and the J gene end by 7 bases; junction bases not matched to a gene: 6. The V gene's germline CDR1 is MNHEY and CDR2 SMNVEV (reference sequence). This CDR3 is CASSPGLAGGFNEQFF. CDR3 in DNA: TGTGCCAGCAGTCCGGGACTAGCGGGAGGTTTTAATGAGCAGTTCTTC.

Here the CDR3 reads CASSLVRGYEQYF. DNA of the CDR3: TGTGCCAGCAGCTTGGTCAGGGGTTACGAGCAGTACTTC. This chain joins TRBV5-5 and TRBJ2-7, with D tentatively TRBD1 (6 bases). V was shortened by 0 bases and J by 4 bases, with 8 bases between the two germline ends. This CDR3 is built from 13 residues. The germline V gene has CDR1 SGHKS and CDR2 YYEKEE (reference sequence).

A single count supports this clone. In DNA form, the CDR3 reads TGTGCCAGTAGAGTTCTAGCGGGGGACAATGAGCAGTTCTTC. Translating it yields CASRVLAGDNEQFF. The V and J genes are TRBV19 and TRBJ2-1; 10 bases align to TRBD2. With 6 bases clipped from V and 5 bases from J, the junction kept 4 bases outside the gene matches. Per the germline V gene, CDR1 is LNHDA and CDR2 is SQIVND (reference sequence). The CDR3 is 14 amino acids.

The V call is TRBV6-5, the J call TRBJ2-5; TRBD2 aligns across 7 bases. The CDR3 has 13 residues. Germline-derived CDR1 and CDR2 are MNHEY and SVGAGI. The junction had 6 bases not matched to a gene; V was cut back by 7 bases and J by 4 bases. The CDR3 protein is CASKREGRETQYF. The DNA of the CDR3 is TGTGCCAGCAAGAGGGAGGGCCGAGAGACCCAGTACTTC.

Here the CDR3 reads CASSIAPLAGVGLSSYNEQFF. In nucleotides, the CDR3 is TGTGCCAGTAGTATAGCCCCCCTAGCGGGAGTAGGGTTAAGCTCCTACAATGAGCAGTTCTTC. The chain combines TRBV19 with TRBJ2-1; 10 positions match TRBD2. Germline V CDR1 and CDR2: LNHDA, SQIVND (reference sequence). V trimming: 1 base; J trimming: 0 bases; junction bases outside the gene matches: 15. The CDR3 has 21 amino acids.

The rearrangement links TRBV4-1 to TRBJ2-5; TRBD1 agrees at 11 bases. This CDR3 region has 17 residues. Germline CDR1 MGHRA, CDR2 YSYEKL. Trimming at V came to 0 bases and at J to 5 bases, leaving 8 bases not matched to a gene. The DNA for the CDR3 is TGCGCCAGCAGCCAAGATGTCGGGACAGGGGGTTTGGAGACCCAGTACTTC. It yields the protein CASSQDVGTGGLETQYF.

This chain links TRBV7-2 with TRBJ2-1, with D tentatively TRBD2 (5 bases). This CDR3 contains 14 residues. Germline CDR1 reads SGHTA; CDR2 reads FQGNSA. Trimming left V 5 bases short and J 2 bases short, with 10 bases between. DNA for the CDR3: TGTGCCAGCAGCCCTTACGGGACCTACAATGAGCAGTTCTTC. It yields the protein CASSPYGTYNEQFF.

The chain recombines TRBV5-1 with TRBJ2-1; 10 bases map to TRBD1. V shed 4 bases, J shed 6 bases, and the junction held 10 bases outside the gene matches. Germline V gene sequence: CDR1 SGHRS, CDR2 YFSETQ. The CDR3 runs to 16 residues. CDR3 protein: CASSRGTGAMFNEQFF. CDR3 in DNA: TGCGCCAGCAGCAGAGGGACAGGGGCAATGTTCAATGAGCAGTTCTTC.

The rearrangement links TRBV6-7 to TRBJ1-5; D unresolved. TRBV6-7 is noted as an ORF with a role that remains uncertain. Between the trimmed V and J ends, which lost 0 bases and 2 bases, there was a span of 8 bases. The CDR3 covers 15 residues. CDR3 residues: CASSYSGPCNQPQHF. Written as DNA, the CDR3 is TGTGCCAGCAGTTACTCGGGCCCATGCAATCAGCCCCAGCATTTT.

The gene calls are TRBV5-8 and TRBJ1-1; D unresolved. The germline V gene encodes CDR1 SGHTS and CDR2 YDEGEE. The ends were cut back, 0 bases at V and 5 bases at J, with 11 bases in the middle. CDR3 length equals 14 residues. The CDR3 DNA is TGTGCCAGCAGCTTGGGGAATCCGGGGACTGAAGCTTTCTTT. This gives the protein CASSLGNPGTEAFF.

This clone has more than one count but fewer than ten. The J gene is TRBJ1-1, the V gene TRBV2, with 7 bases lining up with TRBD1. This CDR3 contains 13 residues. Germline CDR1 is SNHLY and CDR2 is FYNNEI. After removal of 7 bases from V and 4 bases from J, the junction contained 6 bases not matched to a gene. DNA of the CDR3: TGTGCCAGCACCCGGGACAGTGTCACTGAAGCTTTCTTT. Protein sequence: CASTRDSVTEAFF.

V gene TRBV2 combines with J gene TRBJ2-5; D is undetermined. Germline assignment: CDR1 SNHLY and CDR2 FYNNEI. V was shortened by 4 bases and J by 5 bases, with 11 bases between the two germline ends. This CDR3 region has 13 residues. CDR3 protein: CASSAFSRETQYF. The DNA of the CDR3 is TGTGCCAGCAGTGCATTTTCGAGGGAGACCCAGTACTTC. Combining the CDR3 with reference TRBV2 and TRBJ2-5 gives the whole variable domain EPEVTQTPSHQVTQMGQEVILRCVPISNHLYFYWYRQILGQKVEFLVSFYNNEISEKSEIFDDQFSVERPDGSNFTLKIRSTKLEDSAMYFCASSAFSRETQYFGPGTRLLVL.

V and J are TRBV5-1 and TRBJ2-7; TRBD2 aligns across 8 bases. Germline V gene lookup returns CDR1 SGHRS and CDR2 YFSETQ. This CDR3 is 15 amino acids long. J lost 2 bases, V lost 3 bases, and 7 bases had no gene match. CDR3 loop: CASSYLSGNAYEQYF. In DNA form, the CDR3 reads TGCGCCAGCAGCTACCTTAGCGGGAACGCCTACGAGCAGTACTTC.

The chain has TRBV4-1 and TRBJ1-1; 9 bases fit TRBD1. The CDR3 extends over 12 amino acids. From germline, CDR1 is MGHRA and CDR2 YSYEKL. The J segment lost 9 bases and the V segment lost 5 bases, leaving 4 bases of the junction unmatched. CDR3 loop: CASSINRGQAFF. Here the CDR3 DNA reads TGCGCCAGCAGCATCAACAGGGGGCAAGCTTTCTTT.